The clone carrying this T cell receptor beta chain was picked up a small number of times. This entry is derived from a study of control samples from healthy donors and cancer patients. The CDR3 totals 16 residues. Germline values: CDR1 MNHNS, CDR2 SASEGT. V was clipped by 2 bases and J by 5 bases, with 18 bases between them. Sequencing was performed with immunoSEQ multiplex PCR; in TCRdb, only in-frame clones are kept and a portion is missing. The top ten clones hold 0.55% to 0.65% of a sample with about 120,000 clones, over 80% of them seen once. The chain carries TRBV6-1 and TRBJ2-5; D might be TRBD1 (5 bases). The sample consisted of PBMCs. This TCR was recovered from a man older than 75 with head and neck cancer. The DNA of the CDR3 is TGTGCCAGCAGTGAATCAACAGGTACGGGCTCCGAGACCCAGTACTTC. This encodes CASSESTGTGSETQYF.